This TCR beta chain was observed in a study of blood T cell repertoires in COVID-19. Study as a whole: Whether acute or convalescent, the COVID-19 samples came from the United States, Italy and Spain. T cells, B-cell-depleted T cells, or PBMCs supplied cDNA or gDNA.

Original processing methods: Quantification of nucleated cells was approximated via reference gene primer amplification. Measured with immunoSEQ multiplex PCR; TCRdb has only the in-frame clones, and not every one. V and J calls plus clone size are reproduced from that table; the DNA served to infer D and trimming. Among under 250,000 clones, about 90% were seen once, and the ten largest hold 0.8% to 1%. The CDR3 consists of 15 residues. The V end was cut by 2 bases, the J end by 2 bases, with 12 bases between. Per the germline V gene, CDR1 is LNHDA and CDR2 is SQIVND (reference sequence). Seattle patient enrollment occurred during active infection, with longitudinal follow-up thereafter.

The gene calls are TRBV19 and TRBJ1-2; D gene unclear. The TCR was taken from a man aged 60 to 75 with COVID-19, enrolled during active disease. Sample: peripheral blood. DNA of the CDR3: TGTGCCAGTAGTATAACTCTTCAAGCAAACTATGGCTACACCTTC. It encodes CASSITLQANYGYTF.